The clone carrying this TCR beta chain was recorded at least ten times. Its antigen is not known. This entry comes from a study of identical twins. Unique molecular identifiers were present on the cDNA, and a universal primer site came from template switching. TCRdb itself ran the 5' RACE reads through MiXCR, one entry per CDR3 protein. Among about 260,000 distinct CDR3 sequences listed, around 7% were seen once. Deletions cut 0 bases from V and 0 bases from J, with 15 bases between. Germline lookup yields CDR1 SGDLS and CDR2 YYNGEE. The CDR3 is made up of 18 amino acids. Study results and limitations: Beta clonotypes that were abundant in cord blood contained fewer insertions, a pattern absent from memory repertoires.

This sample also appeared in a second study, on yellow fever vaccine responses in identical twins.

Sequenced input: memory (CD45RO+) T cells sorted from blood. The chain uses TRBV9 and TRBJ2-2, with D perhaps assigned TRBD1 or TRBD2 (7 bases each). This TCR came from a woman aged 18-35 years in good health. The CDR3 loop is CASSVALSGTANTGELFF. The CDR3 DNA sequence: TGTGCCAGCAGCGTAGCCCTAAGCGGGACAGCGAACACCGGGGAGCTGTTTTTT.